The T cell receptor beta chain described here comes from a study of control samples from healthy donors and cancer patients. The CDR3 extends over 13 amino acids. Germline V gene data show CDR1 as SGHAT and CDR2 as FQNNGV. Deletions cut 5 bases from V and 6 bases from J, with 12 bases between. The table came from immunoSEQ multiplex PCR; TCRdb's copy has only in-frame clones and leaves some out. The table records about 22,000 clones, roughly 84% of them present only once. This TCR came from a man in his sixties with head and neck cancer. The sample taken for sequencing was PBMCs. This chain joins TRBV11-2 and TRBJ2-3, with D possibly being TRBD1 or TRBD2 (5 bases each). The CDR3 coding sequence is TGTGCCAGCAGCCCTGGGACGGGGGATACGCAGTATTTT. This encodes CASSPGTGDTQYF.